This T cell receptor (beta chain) was sequenced during a study of T-cell memory formation after mild COVID-19. Germline V gene sequence: CDR1 SGHNT, CDR2 YYREEE (reference sequence). The CDR3 has 14 amino acids. Trimming cost V 6 bases and J 5 bases, with 18 bases left between them. In TCRdb, the 5' RACE reads were re-called with MiXCR into one record per CDR3 protein. The table lists about 540,000 distinct CDR3 sequences, roughly 20% of them singletons. The origin of this receptor is an adult woman who had mild COVID-19 (a few samples of this study predate the infection). Cell type and time point are not known. The rearrangement uses TRBV5-4 and TRBJ2-7; a weak D match, TRBD2 (5 bases). Sequenced: PBMCs or a T cell subset sorted from them (not recorded which). CDR3 nucleotides: TGTGCCAGCACCACTAACACTAGACCCGACGAGCAGTACTTC. Translating it yields CASTTNTRPDEQYF.